A single sample is the source of the 6 T cell receptor beta chains below, sequenced in a study of T-cell memory formation after mild COVID-19. TCRdb independently ran MiXCR on the 5' RACE reads; one entry per CDR3 protein. The table shows 250,000 to 350,000 distinct CDR3 sequences, with around 15% occurring only once. Sample: PBMCs or a T cell subset sorted from them (not recorded which). These receptors originate from a man younger than 30 who had mild COVID-19 (a few samples of this study predate the infection). Cell type and time point are not known.

The V and J genes are TRBV7-2 and TRBJ2-6; 9 nucleotides match TRBD1. Per germline, CDR1 SGHTA and CDR2 FQGNSA. V was pared by 5 bases and J by 15 bases, with 11 bases of the junction left unmatched. This CDR3 comprises 14 residues. The CDR3 coding sequence is TGTGCCAGCAGCGAAAGGGACAGGGCAAAGGGCCTGACTTTC. This codes for CASSERDRAKGLTF.

The chain joins TRBV12-3 or TRBV12-4 to TRBJ2-3, with D possibly TRBD2 on 6 matching bases. Trimming removed 6 bases from V and 3 bases from J, with 13 bases in between. CDR3 length: 14 amino acids. CDR3 coding DNA: TGTGCCAGCAGCCCCATGGAGGGAACAGATACGCAGTATTTT. As protein: CASSPMEGTDTQYF.

This clonotype was recorded a few times. V gene TRBV11-2 combines with J gene TRBJ2-1; 9 positions match TRBD2. The CDR3 has 15 amino acids. Germline CDR1 and CDR2: SGHAT and FQNNGV. Trimming removed 3 bases from V and 8 bases from J; junction bases left unmatched: 8. For the CDR3, the DNA is TGTGCCAGCAGCTTCTCGGGACTAGCAAGGGATGAGCAGTTCTTC. Residues: CASSFSGLARDEQFF.

The rearrangement joins TRBV2 to TRBJ1-2; the D gene is possibly TRBD1 (5 bases). Trimming removed 8 bases at V and 2 bases at J, with 12 bases between. The CDR3 covers 13 residues. Germline V gives CDR1 SNHLY, CDR2 FYNNEI. CDR3 DNA sequence: TGTGCCAGCGATGGGGGGACCAACTATGGCTACACCTTC. It encodes CASDGGTNYGYTF.

This clonotype was counted a few times. V and J are TRBV6-5 and TRBJ1-1; D unclear. Germline V gene sequence: CDR1 MNHEY, CDR2 SVGAGI. The CDR3 loop spans 17 amino acids. V shed 1 base and J shed 1 base, with 16 bases lying between them. In nucleotides, the CDR3 is TGTGCCAGCAGTTACTATTTAGGGATTGGGAAGAACACTGAAGCTTTCTTT. Amino acid sequence: CASSYYLGIGKNTEAFF.

The chain has TRBV12-3 or TRBV12-4 and TRBJ1-2; TRBD1 matches at 8 bases. The CDR3 contains 13 residues. With V trimmed by 6 bases and J by 8 bases, 8 bases remained unmatched. Here the CDR3 reads CASREAGGEGYTF. CDR3 DNA sequence: TGTGCCAGCAGGGAGGCAGGGGGCGAAGGCTACACCTTC.